One and the same sample provided the 14 T cell receptor beta chains below, sequenced in a study of identical twins. TCRdb re-derived calls from the 5' RACE reads in MiXCR, one entry per CDR3 protein. The sample includes around 670,000 distinct CDR3 sequences, less than 7% of them seen just once. Specimen: naive T cells sorted from blood. The receptors were gathered from a man between 18 and 29 years old in good health.

In its sample, this clonotype was seen once. The rearrangement joins TRBV18 to TRBJ1-1, with 9 bases fitting TRBD1. With 6 bases clipped from V and 4 bases from J, the junction kept 9 bases outside the gene matches. Germline CDR1 is KGHSH and CDR2 is LQKENI. This CDR3 is 15 amino acids long. The CDR3 region is CASSPGTGSGTEAFF. CDR3 DNA sequence: TGTGCCAGCTCCCCGGGGACAGGGTCAGGCACTGAAGCTTTCTTT.

This clonotype has a count of ten or more. The gene calls are TRBV29-1 and TRBJ1-1; D not certain. The CDR3 length is 13 residues. Between the trimmed V and J ends, which lost 3 bases and 4 bases, there was a span of 12 bases. Germline V lookup: CDR1 SQVTM, CDR2 ANQGSEA. CDR3 residues: CSVEADQATEAFF. CDR3 sequence (DNA): TGCAGCGTTGAGGCTGACCAGGCCACTGAAGCTTTCTTT.

The table lists this clonotype with a few counts. V usage is TRBV20-1 and J usage is TRBJ1-2; D call uncertain. The V and J ends lost 1 base and 8 bases respectively, with 8 bases between them. The V gene's germline CDR1 is DFQATT and CDR2 SNEGSKA (reference sequence). This CDR3 contains 11 residues. In DNA form, the CDR3 reads TGCAGTGCTAGAGTCCCGCGGGGCTACACCTTC. Translated, it gives CSARVPRGYTF.

This clonotype appeared many times. This CDR3 reads CATSREAGGYNEQFF. CDR3 DNA: TGTGCCACCAGCAGAGAAGCGGGAGGGTACAATGAGCAGTTCTTC. The chain employs TRBV15 and TRBJ2-1, with TRBD2 matching 10 bases. Germline V gene sequence: CDR1 LNHNV, CDR2 YYDKDF (reference sequence). V lost 0 bases, J lost 4 bases, and 0 bases stayed unmatched. The CDR3 consists of 15 residues.

The gene calls are TRBV18 and TRBJ2-7; D is perhaps TRBD1 (5 bases). V was pared by 6 bases and J by 2 bases, with 14 bases between. From germline, CDR1 is KGHSH and CDR2 LQKENI. The CDR3 is 14 amino acids. The CDR3 is CASSWTDTTYEQYF. Here the CDR3 DNA reads TGTGCCAGCTCCTGGACGGACACAACCTACGAGCAGTACTTC.

As regards this clonotype: One end of the junction varies from germline; a read error may be responsible. The chain recombines TRBV27 with TRBJ2-3; weak D call: TRBD2 (5 bases). The CDR3 runs to 16 residues. Germline V CDR1 and CDR2: MNHEY, SMNVEV (reference sequence). CDR3 nucleotides: TGTGCCAGCAGTTTATTGAATTCAGCGGCCCACGATACGCGGTATTTT. Protein: CASSLLNSAAHDTRYF.

This clonotype was seen at least ten times. This sequence joins TRBV29-1 and TRBJ1-4; D is unclear. The V and J ends lost 4 bases and 1 base respectively, with 10 bases between them. This CDR3 region has 14 residues. Germline lookup yields CDR1 SQVTM and CDR2 ANQGSEA. Written as DNA, the CDR3 is TGCAGCGTTGTTGGGGAGGTAACTAATGAAAAACTGTTTTTT. Protein product: CSVVGEVTNEKLFF.

The table lists this clonotype with a few counts. The gene calls are TRBV5-6 and TRBJ2-7; D remains unclear. The V end lost 3 bases, the J end lost 6 bases, and 7 bases lay between the germline ends. This CDR3 contains 11 residues. Germline V gene sequence: CDR1 SGHDT, CDR2 YYEEEE. For the CDR3, the DNA is TGTGCCAGCAGCTCCCAGAGCGAGCAGTACGTC. Protein sequence: CASSSQSEQYV.

The table lists this clonotype with many counts. CDR3 bases: TGTGCCAGCAGCTTTTTCCGGACAGTGATCCCACCGAACACCGGGGAGCTGTTTTTT. This gives the protein CASSFFRTVIPPNTGELFF. This chain uses TRBV11-1 with TRBJ2-2; TRBD1 is a possible D gene (6 bases). Trimming pared 3 bases from V and 0 bases from J, leaving 20 bases between. The germline CDR1 and CDR2 sequences are SGHAT and FQDESV (reference sequence). The CDR3 loop spans 19 amino acids.

This clonotype has ten or more counts. The chain recombines TRBV24-1 with TRBJ2-1, with D unresolved. The V end was cut by 2 bases, the J end by 9 bases, with 13 bases between. CDR3 size: 14 residues. The V gene's germline CDR1 is KGHDR and CDR2 SFDVKD. CDR3 loop: CATSDSQRWAEQFF. DNA for the CDR3: TGTGCCACCAGTGATTCCCAGAGATGGGCTGAGCAGTTCTTC.

The table lists this clonotype with many counts. The J gene is TRBJ2-3, the V gene TRBV4-2; the D is unclear. The CDR3 has 14 amino acids. V lost 0 bases and J 1 base, leaving 5 bases between the germline ends. CDR1 is LGHNA and CDR2 is YNFKEQ in the germline V gene. The DNA of the CDR3 is TGTGCCAGCAGCCAAGAAGTTGGCACAGATACGCAGTATTTT. It translates to CASSQEVGTDTQYF.

The chain joins TRBV29-1 to TRBJ1-1; D may be TRBD1 (6 bases). The CDR3 totals 16 residues. Trimming stripped 4 bases from V and 1 base from J, with 19 bases between. Germline loops: CDR1 SQVTM, CDR2 ANQGSEA. The CDR3 spells CSVALRDTYPNTEAFF. The CDR3 DNA follows: TGCAGCGTTGCCCTCCGGGACACCTATCCGAACACTGAAGCTTTCTTT.

The V gene is TRBV20-1, the J gene TRBJ1-5; D is possibly TRBD1 (5 bases). The length of the CDR3 is 14 residues. Trimming took 0 bases from V and 5 from J, leaving 11 bases between them. Germline V CDR1 and CDR2: DFQATT, SNEGSKA (reference sequence). CDR3 region: CSARDPRDHQPQHF. Here the CDR3 DNA reads TGCAGTGCTAGAGATCCCAGGGACCATCAGCCCCAGCATTTT.

This clonotype was observed at least ten times. V gene TRBV20-1 combines with J gene TRBJ2-7; a weak D match, TRBD1 (5 bases). The germline V gene has CDR1 DFQATT and CDR2 SNEGSKA (reference sequence). The CDR3 spans 15 residues. The V end was cut by 4 bases, the J end by 0 bases, with 16 bases between. The CDR3 loop is CSANGHLIHSYEQYF. In DNA, the CDR3 is TGCAGTGCTAATGGACACCTCATCCACTCCTACGAGCAGTACTTC.